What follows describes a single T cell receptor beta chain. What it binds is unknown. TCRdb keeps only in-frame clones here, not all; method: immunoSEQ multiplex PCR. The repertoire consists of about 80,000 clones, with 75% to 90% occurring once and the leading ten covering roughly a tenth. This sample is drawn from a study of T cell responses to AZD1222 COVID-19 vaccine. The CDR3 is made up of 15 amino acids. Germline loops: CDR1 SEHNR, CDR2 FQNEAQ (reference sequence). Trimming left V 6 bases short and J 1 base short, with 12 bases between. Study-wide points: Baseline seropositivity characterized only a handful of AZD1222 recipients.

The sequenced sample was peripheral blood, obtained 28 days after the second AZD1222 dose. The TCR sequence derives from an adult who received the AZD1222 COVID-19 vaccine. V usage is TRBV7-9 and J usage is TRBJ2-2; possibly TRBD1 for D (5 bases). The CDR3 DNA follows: TGTGCCAGCAGGTCAGGGATTCTGAACACCGGGGAGCTGTTTTTT. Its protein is CASRSGILNTGELFF.